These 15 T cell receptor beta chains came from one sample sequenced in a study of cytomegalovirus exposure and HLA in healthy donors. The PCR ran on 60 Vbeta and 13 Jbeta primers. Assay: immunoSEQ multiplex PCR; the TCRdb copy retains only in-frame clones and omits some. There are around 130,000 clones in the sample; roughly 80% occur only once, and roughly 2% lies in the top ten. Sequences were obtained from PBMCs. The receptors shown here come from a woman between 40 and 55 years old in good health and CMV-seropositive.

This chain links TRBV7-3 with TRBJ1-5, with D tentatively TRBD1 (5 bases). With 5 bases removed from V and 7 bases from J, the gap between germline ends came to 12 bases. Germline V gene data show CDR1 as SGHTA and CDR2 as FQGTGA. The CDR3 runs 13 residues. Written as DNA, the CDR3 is TGTGCCAGCAGCCAAGCCCCAGGGCAGCCCCAGCATTTT. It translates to CASSQAPGQPQHF.

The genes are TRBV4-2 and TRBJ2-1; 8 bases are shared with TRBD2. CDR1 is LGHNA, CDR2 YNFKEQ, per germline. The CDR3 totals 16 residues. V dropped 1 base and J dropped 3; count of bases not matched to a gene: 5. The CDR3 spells CASSQVGRGVYNEQFF. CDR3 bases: TGTGCCAGCAGCCAAGTGGGGCGGGGGGTCTACAATGAGCAGTTCTTC.

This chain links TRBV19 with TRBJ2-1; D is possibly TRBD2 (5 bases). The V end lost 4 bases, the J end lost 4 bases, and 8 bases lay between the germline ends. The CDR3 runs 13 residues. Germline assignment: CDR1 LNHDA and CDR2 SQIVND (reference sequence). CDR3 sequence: CASSRGIYNEQFF. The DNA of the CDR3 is TGTGCCAGTAGTAGAGGGATATACAATGAGCAGTTCTTC.

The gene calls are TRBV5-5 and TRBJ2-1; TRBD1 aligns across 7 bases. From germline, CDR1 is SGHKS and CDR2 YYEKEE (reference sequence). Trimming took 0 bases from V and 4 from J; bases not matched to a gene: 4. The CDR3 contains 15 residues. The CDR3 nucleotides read TGTGCCAGCAGCTTGGACGGACAGGCGTACAATGAGCAGTTCTTC. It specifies CASSLDGQAYNEQFF.

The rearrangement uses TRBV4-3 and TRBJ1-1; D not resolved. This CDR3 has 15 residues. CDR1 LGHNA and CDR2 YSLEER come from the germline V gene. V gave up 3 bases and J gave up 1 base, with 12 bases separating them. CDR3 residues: CASSHPNAGNTEAFF. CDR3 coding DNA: TGCGCCAGCAGCCACCCGAACGCGGGGAACACTGAAGCTTTCTTT.

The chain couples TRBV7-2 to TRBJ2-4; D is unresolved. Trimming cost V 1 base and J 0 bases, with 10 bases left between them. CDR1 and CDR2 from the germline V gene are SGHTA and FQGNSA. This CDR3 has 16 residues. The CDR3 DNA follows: TGTGCCAGCAGCTTAGTCACGCAGATAGCCAAAAACATTCAGTACTTC. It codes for CASSLVTQIAKNIQYF.

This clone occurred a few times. The CDR3: CATSRGSGELYGYTF. Here the CDR3 DNA reads TGTGCCACCAGCAGGGGGTCGGGGGAGCTCTATGGCTACACCTTC. J is TRBJ1-2 and V is TRBV15; D is perhaps TRBD1 (5 bases). V was pared by 3 bases and J by 4 bases, with 15 bases between. The CDR3 covers 15 residues. CDR1 is LNHNV, CDR2 YYDKDF, per germline (reference sequence).

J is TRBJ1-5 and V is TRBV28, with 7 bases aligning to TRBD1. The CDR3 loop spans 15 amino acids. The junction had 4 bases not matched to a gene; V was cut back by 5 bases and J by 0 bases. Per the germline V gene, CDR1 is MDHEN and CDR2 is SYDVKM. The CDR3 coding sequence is TGTGCCAGCAGTCCCTACAGGGGTAGCAATCAGCCCCAGCATTTT. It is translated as CASSPYRGSNQPQHF.

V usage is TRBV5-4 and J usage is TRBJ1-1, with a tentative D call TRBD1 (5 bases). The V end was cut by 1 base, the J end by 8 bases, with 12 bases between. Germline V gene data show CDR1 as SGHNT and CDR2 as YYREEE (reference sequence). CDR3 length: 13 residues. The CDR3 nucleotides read TGTGCCAGCAGCTTGTTTTCAGGGCGGGAAGCTTTCTTT. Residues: CASSLFSGREAFF. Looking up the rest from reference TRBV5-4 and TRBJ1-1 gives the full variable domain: ETGVTQSPTHLIKTRGQQVTLRCSSQSGHNTVSWYQQALGQGPQFIFQYYREEENGRGNFPPRFSGLQFPNYSSELNVNALELDDSALYLCASSLFSGREAFFGQGTRLTVV.

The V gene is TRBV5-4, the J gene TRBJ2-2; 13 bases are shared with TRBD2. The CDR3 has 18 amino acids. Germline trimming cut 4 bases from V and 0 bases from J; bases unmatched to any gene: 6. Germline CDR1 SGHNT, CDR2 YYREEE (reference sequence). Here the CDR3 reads CASSVGLAGDANTGELFF. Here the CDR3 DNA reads TGTGCCAGCAGCGTAGGACTAGCGGGGGATGCGAACACCGGGGAGCTGTTTTTT.

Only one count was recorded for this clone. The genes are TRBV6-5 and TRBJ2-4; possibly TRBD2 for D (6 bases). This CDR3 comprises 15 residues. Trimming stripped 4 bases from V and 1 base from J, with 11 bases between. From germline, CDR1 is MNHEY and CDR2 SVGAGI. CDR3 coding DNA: TGTGCCAGCAGTTCGACTAGATCTGCCAAAAACATTCAGTACTTC. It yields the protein CASSSTRSAKNIQYF.

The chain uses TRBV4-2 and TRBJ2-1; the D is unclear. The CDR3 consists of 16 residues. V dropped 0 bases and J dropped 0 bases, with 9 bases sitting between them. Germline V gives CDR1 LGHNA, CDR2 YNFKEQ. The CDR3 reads CASSQDPSSSYNEQFF. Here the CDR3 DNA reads TGTGCCAGCAGCCAAGACCCATCGAGCTCCTACAATGAGCAGTTCTTC.

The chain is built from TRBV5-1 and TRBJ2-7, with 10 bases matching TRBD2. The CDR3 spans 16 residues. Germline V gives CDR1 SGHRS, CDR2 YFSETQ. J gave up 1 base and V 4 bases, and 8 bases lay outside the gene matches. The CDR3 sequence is CASSLSGRAASYEQYF. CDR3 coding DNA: TGCGCCAGCAGCCTGAGCGGGAGGGCCGCATCCTACGAGCAGTACTTC.

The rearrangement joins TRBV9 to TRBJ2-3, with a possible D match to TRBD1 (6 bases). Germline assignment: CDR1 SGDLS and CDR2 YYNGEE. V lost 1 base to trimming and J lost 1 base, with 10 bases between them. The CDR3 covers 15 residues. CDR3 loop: CASSVYREGTDTQYF. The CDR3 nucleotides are TGTGCCAGCAGCGTATACAGGGAAGGCACAGATACGCAGTATTTT.

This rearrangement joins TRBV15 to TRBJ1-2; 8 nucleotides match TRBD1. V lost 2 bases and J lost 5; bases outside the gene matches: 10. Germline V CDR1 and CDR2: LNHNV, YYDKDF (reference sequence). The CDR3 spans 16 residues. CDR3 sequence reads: CATSRRPPTGVYGYTF. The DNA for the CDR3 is TGTGCCACCAGCAGACGGCCCCCGACAGGGGTTTATGGCTACACCTTC.